Listed below are T cell receptor beta chains from one sample, sequenced in a study of cytomegalovirus exposure and HLA in healthy donors. The assay was immunoSEQ multiplex PCR, and TCRdb's table has in-frame clones only and misses some. The sample carries approximately 100,000 clones, 70% to 85% recorded once. Sequenced sample: PBMCs. Every receptor here comes from a woman aged 40 to 50 in good health and CMV-seronegative. The CDR3 runs from the conserved cysteine through the conserved F or W. The D gene is left open where the match is weak. Clone size appears in some rows only: once, few, many, or a class for an expanded clone.

V,D,length,size,J,CDR3,DNA
TRBV7-6,NA,13,few,TRBJ1-2,CASSPPGNYGYTF,TGTGCCAGCAGCCCTCCCGGGAACTATGGCTACACCTTC
TRBV2,TRBD1,17,NA,TRBJ1-5,CASTHRTGETSNQPQHF,TGTGCCAGCACCCATAGGACAGGAGAGACTAGCAATCAGCCCCAGCATTTT
TRBV6-5,NA,14,NA,TRBJ2-7,CASSYSPIEYEQYF,TGTGCCAGCAGTTACTCGCCGATAGAGTACGAGCAGTACTTC
TRBV10-3,NA,13,NA,TRBJ1-1,CAISAGMDTEAFF,TGTGCCATCAGTGCAGGTATGGACACTGAAGCTTTCTTT
TRBV5-6,NA,15,NA,TRBJ1-1,CASSLGGVVNTEAFF,TGTGCCAGCAGCTTGGGGGGAGTGGTGAACACTGAAGCTTTCTTT
TRBV11-2,NA,15,NA,TRBJ1-5,CASSLGEGGNLPQHF,TGTGCCAGCAGCTTAGGGGAGGGTGGCAATTTGCCCCAGCATTTT
TRBV7-9,TRBD2,15,NA,TRBJ2-2,CASSSGLAGTGELFF,TGTGCCAGCAGCTCAGGACTAGCGGGAACCGGGGAGCTGTTTTTT
TRBV27,TRBD2,13,NA,TRBJ2-5,CASRASGQETQYF,TGTGCCAGCAGGGCTAGCGGACAAGAGACCCAGTACTTC
TRBV28,NA,14,NA,TRBJ2-7,CASSSPQGGYEQYF,TGTGCCAGCAGTTCCCCCCAGGGGGGCTACGAGCAGTACTTC
TRBV6-6,TRBD1,14,NA,TRBJ2-7,CASSAGTGVYEQYF,TGTGCCAGCAGCGCCGGGACAGGGGTCTACGAGCAGTACTTC
TRBV2,TRBD1,16,NA,TRBJ2-1,CASSDAGTGGRNEQFF,TGTGCCAGCAGTGACGCGGGGACAGGGGGAAGGAATGAGCAGTTCTTC
TRBV2,NA,15,once,TRBJ2-7,CASSEGGSDVYEQYF,TGTGCCAGCAGTGAGGGGGGTAGCGATGTCTACGAGCAGTACTTC
TRBV7-2,TRBD1,16,NA,TRBJ2-5,CASSLTGTGVQETQYF,TGTGCCAGCAGCTTAACCGGGACAGGAGTCCAAGAGACCCAGTACTTC
TRBV2,TRBD1,17,NA,TRBJ1-2,CASSPLGDSALNYGYTF,TGTGCCAGCAGTCCCCTGGGGGACAGCGCCCTTAACTATGGCTACACCTTC
TRBV10-2,TRBD2,15,NA,TRBJ2-4,CASRLAGGLGNIQYF,TGCGCCAGCAGACTAGCGGGGGGGCTAGGGAACATTCAGTACTTC
TRBV6-4,TRBD2,15,NA,TRBJ2-3,CASSLTSGSTDTQYF,TGTGCCAGCAGCTTAACTAGCGGGAGCACAGATACGCAGTATTTT
TRBV19,NA,14,NA,TRBJ1-3,CASSLDSSGNTIYF,TGTGCCAGTAGCCTCGACAGTTCTGGAAACACCATATATTTT
TRBV11-2,TRBD1,16,NA,TRBJ1-4,CASSLTPGTVNEKLFF,TGTGCCAGCAGCCTAACGCCCGGGACAGTCAATGAAAAACTGTTTTTT
TRBV7-9,NA,12,NA,TRBJ2-5,CASSLSRDPHYF,TGTGCCAGCAGCTTGTCGCGGGATCCTCACTACTTC
TRBV9,NA,14,NA,TRBJ1-6,CASSVSGRDSPLHF,TGTGCCAGCAGCGTATCAGGGCGCGATTCACCCCTCCACTTT
TRBV5-8,NA,15,NA,TRBJ2-7,CASSRSDRSSYEQYF,TGTGCCAGCAGCCGGTCCGACAGGAGCTCCTACGAGCAGTACTTC
TRBV5-1,NA,12,NA,TRBJ2-7,CASSFTRYEQYF,TGCGCCAGCAGCTTTACCAGGTACGAGCAGTACTTC
TRBV7-2,NA,13,NA,TRBJ1-4,CASSFGQNEKLFF,TGTGCCAGCAGCTTTGGCCAAAATGAAAAACTGTTTTTT
TRBV4-3,NA,16,NA,TRBJ2-6,CASSQDRGSGANVLTF,TGCGCCAGCAGCCAAGATCGGGGGTCCGGGGCCAACGTCCTGACTTTC
TRBV11-3,NA,16,NA,TRBJ2-1,CASSTRGRGSYNEQFF,TGTGCCAGCAGCACCAGGGGTCGCGGGAGCTACAATGAGCAGTTCTTC
TRBV18,NA,13,once,TRBJ1-1,CASSPRGNAEASF,TGTGCCAGCTCACCAAGAGGGAACGCTGAAGCTTCCTTT
TRBV4-1,NA,14,NA,TRBJ2-7,CASSQGRGSYEQYF,TGCGCCAGCAGCCAAGGCAGGGGCTCCTACGAGCAGTACTTC
TRBV18,TRBD1,14,NA,TRBJ1-5,CATRGTGESQPQHF,TGTGCCACCCGCGGGACAGGGGAAAGTCAGCCCCAGCATTTT
TRBV7-2,TRBD2,15,NA,TRBJ2-1,CASSLEGLGGNEQFF,TGTGCCAGCAGCTTAGAGGGACTCGGGGGGAATGAGCAGTTCTTC
TRBV4-3,NA,17,NA,TRBJ1-5,CASSPNHGAGIGQPQHF,TGCGCCAGCAGCCCCAACCACGGCGCGGGGATTGGTCAGCCCCAGCATTTT
TRBV4-1,NA,15,few,TRBJ2-7,CASSQGLSGFGEQYF,TGCGCCAGCAGCCAAGGTCTTTCGGGGTTCGGCGAGCAGTACTTC
TRBV7-9,TRBD2,18,NA,TRBJ2-5,CASSPGVGQLAGQETQYF,TGTGCCAGCAGCCCCGGTGTGGGCCAACTAGCGGGTCAAGAGACCCAGTACTTC
TRBV10-3,TRBD1,16,NA,TRBJ1-4,CAISTTQGASNEKLFF,TGTGCCATCAGCACGACCCAGGGGGCGTCTAATGAAAAACTGTTTTTT
TRBV30,NA,12,NA,TRBJ1-5,CAWSTGNQPQHF,TGTGCCTGGAGTACTGGTAATCAGCCCCAGCATTTT
TRBV7-8,NA,15,NA,TRBJ1-6,CASSPLSGAHSPLHF,TGTGCCAGCAGCCCTCTGTCAGGGGCGCATTCACCCCTCCACTTT
TRBV4-3,NA,13,NA,TRBJ1-2,CASSQETGYGYTF,TGCGCCAGCAGCCAAGAAACAGGCTATGGCTACACCTTC
TRBV6-1,NA,14,NA,TRBJ2-5,CASSVNTRGETQYF,TGTGCCAGCAGTGTCAACACTAGAGGAGAGACCCAGTACTTC
TRBV6-1,NA,14,few,TRBJ2-7,CASSVRGSVNEQYF,TGTGCCAGCAGTGTTCGCGGGTCCGTCAACGAGCAGTACTTC
TRBV4-3,TRBD1,15,NA,TRBJ1-2,CASSQEGNTGEGYTF,TGCGCCAGCAGCCAAGAAGGGAACACAGGGGAGGGCTACACCTTC
TRBV10-3,TRBD2,13,NA,TRBJ2-3,CATGLADTDTQYF,TGTGCCACGGGACTAGCGGACACAGATACGCAGTATTTT
TRBV6-6,TRBD2,16,NA,TRBJ2-1,CASSATSASSYNEQFF,TGTGCCAGCAGTGCAACTAGCGCAAGCTCCTACAATGAGCAGTTCTTC
TRBV5-4,TRBD1,18,NA,TRBJ1-4,CASSFHRDRGSVNEKLFF,TGTGCCAGCAGCTTTCACCGGGACAGGGGCTCGGTAAATGAAAAACTGTTTTTT
TRBV30,NA,13,NA,TRBJ1-5,CAWSVPGHQPQHF,TGTGCCTGGAGTGTACCAGGGCATCAGCCCCAGCATTTT
TRBV7-9,NA,15,NA,TRBJ1-1,CASSLAAGENTEAFF,TGTGCCAGCAGCTTAGCGGCAGGGGAAAACACTGAAGCTTTCTTT